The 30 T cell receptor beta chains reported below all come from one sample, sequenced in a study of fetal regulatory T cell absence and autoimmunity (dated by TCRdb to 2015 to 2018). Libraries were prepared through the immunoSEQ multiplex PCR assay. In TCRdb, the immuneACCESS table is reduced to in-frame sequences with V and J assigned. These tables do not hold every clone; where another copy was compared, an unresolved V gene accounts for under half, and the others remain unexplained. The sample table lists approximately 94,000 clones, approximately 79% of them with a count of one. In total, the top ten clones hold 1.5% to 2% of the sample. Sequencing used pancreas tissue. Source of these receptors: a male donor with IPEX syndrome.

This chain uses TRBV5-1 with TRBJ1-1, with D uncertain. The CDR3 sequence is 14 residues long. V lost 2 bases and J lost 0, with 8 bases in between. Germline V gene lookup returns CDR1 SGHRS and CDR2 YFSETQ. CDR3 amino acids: CASSLKGMNTEAFF. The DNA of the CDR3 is TGCGCCAGCAGCTTAAAGGGAATGAACACTGAAGCTTTCTTT.

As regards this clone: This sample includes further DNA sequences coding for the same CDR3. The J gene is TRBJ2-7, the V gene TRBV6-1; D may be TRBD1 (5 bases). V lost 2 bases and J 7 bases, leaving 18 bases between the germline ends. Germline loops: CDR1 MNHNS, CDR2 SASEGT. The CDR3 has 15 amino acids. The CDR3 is CASSELVLRVGEQYF. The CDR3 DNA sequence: TGTGCCAGCAGTGAACTCGTACTCAGGGTGGGGGAGCAGTACTTC.

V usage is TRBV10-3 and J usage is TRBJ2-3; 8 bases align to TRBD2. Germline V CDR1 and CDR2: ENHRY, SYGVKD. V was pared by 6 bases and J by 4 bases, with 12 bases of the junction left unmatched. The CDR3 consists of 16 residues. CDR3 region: CAISRYKGLVADTQYF. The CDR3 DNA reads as TGTGCCATCAGCCGCTATAAGGGACTAGTCGCAGATACGCAGTATTTT.

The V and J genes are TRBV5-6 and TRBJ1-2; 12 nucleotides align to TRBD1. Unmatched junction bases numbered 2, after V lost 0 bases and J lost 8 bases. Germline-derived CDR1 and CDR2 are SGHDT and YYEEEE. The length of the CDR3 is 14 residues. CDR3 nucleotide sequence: TGTGCCAGCAGCTTGGCCGGGACAGGGGGCGGCTACACCTTC. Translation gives CASSLAGTGGGYTF.

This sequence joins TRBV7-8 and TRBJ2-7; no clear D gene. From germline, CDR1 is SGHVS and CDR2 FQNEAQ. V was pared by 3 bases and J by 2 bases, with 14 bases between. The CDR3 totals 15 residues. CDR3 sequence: CASSFASPAAYEQYF. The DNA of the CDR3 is TGTGCCAGCAGCTTTGCCAGCCCGGCCGCCTACGAGCAGTACTTC.

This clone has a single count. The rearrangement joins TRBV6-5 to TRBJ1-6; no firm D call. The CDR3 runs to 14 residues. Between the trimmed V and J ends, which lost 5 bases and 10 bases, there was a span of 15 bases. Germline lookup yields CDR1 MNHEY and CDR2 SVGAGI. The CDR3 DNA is TGTGCCAGCAGTGAGGTCGGGGAGGCCTCACCCCTCCACTTT. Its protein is CASSEVGEASPLHF.

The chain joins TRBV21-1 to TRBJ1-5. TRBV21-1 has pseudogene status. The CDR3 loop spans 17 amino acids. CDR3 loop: CASSKAPGLRSNQPQHF. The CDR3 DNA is TGTGCCAGCAGCAAAGCTCCGGGGCTGAGGAGCAATCAGCCCCAGCATTTT.

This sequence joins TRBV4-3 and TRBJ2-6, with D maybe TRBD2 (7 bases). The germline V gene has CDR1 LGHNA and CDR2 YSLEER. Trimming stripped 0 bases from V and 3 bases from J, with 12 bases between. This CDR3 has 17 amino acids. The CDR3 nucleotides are TGCGCCAGCAGCCAAGAAGGGGGGGCCGGTGGGGCCAACGTCCTGACTTTC. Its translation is CASSQEGGAGGANVLTF.

For the CDR3, the DNA is TGTGCCAGCGAAGCGTCTCCTCAGGTGTCCTACGAGCAGTACTTC. As protein: CASEASPQVSYEQYF. This chain connects TRBV2 to TRBJ2-7; D ambiguous. Trimming pared 8 bases from V and 1 base from J, leaving 18 bases between. Germline V lookup: CDR1 SNHLY, CDR2 FYNNEI. CDR3 length: 15 amino acids. Using reference TRBV2 and TRBJ2-7 for the parts outside the CDR3, the full variable domain is EPEVTQTPSHQVTQMGQEVILRCVPISNHLYFYWYRQILGQKVEFLVSFYNNEISEKSEIFDDQFSVERPDGSNFTLKIRSTKLEDSAMYFCASEASPQVSYEQYFGPGTRLTVT.

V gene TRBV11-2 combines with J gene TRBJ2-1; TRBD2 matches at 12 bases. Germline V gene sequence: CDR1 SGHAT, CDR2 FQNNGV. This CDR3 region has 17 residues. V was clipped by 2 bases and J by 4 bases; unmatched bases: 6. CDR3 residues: CASSLYLGLAGYNEQFF. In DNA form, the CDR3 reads TGTGCCAGCAGCTTATATTTGGGACTAGCGGGTTACAATGAGCAGTTCTTC.

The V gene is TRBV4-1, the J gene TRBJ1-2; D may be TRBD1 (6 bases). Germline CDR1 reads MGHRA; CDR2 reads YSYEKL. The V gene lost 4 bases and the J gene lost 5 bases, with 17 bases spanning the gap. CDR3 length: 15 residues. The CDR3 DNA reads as TGCGCCAGCAGCCGACTGGGTGGACAGCTTTATGGCTACACCTTC. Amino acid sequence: CASSRLGGQLYGYTF.

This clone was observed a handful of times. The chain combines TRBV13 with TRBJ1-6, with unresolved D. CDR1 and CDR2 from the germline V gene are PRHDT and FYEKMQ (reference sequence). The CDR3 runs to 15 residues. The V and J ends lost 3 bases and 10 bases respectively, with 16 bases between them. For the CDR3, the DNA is TGTGCCAGCAGCTTTTCCCGTAGGAGAAGCTCACCCCTCCACTTT. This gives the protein CASSFSRRRSSPLHF.

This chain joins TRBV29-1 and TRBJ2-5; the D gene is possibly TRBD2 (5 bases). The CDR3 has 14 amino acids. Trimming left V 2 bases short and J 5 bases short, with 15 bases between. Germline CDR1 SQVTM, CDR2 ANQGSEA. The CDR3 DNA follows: TGCAGCGTTGAACGTAGCGTACGACGTGAGACCCAGTACTTC. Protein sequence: CSVERSVRRETQYF.

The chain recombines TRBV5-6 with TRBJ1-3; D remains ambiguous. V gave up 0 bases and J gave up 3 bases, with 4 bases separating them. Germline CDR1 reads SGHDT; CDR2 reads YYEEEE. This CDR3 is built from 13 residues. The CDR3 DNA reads TGTGCCAGCAGCTTGGGGGGTGGAAACACCATATATTTT. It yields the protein CASSLGGGNTIYF.

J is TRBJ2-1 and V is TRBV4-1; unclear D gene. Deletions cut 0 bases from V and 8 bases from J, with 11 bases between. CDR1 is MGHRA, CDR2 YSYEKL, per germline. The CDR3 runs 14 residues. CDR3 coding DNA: TGCGCCAGCAGCCAAGATCGGCTAGAGGATGAGCAGTTCTTC. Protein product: CASSQDRLEDEQFF.

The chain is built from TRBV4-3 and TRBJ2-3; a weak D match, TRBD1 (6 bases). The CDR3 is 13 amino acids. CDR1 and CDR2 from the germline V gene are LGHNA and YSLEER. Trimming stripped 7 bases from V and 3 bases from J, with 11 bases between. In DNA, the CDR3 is TGCGCCAGCATCCCGGGACAAACAGATACGCAGTATTTT. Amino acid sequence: CASIPGQTDTQYF.

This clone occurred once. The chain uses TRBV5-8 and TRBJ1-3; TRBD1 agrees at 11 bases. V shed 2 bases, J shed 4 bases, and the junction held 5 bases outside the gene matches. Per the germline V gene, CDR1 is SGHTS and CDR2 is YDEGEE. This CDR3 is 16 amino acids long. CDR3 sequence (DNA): TGTGCCAGCAGCTTACGGACAGGGGGCATAGGAAACACCATATATTTT. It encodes CASSLRTGGIGNTIYF.

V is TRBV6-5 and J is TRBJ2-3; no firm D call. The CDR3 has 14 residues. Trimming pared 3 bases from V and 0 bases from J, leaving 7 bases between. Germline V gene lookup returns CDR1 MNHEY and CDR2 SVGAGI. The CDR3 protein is CASSYGPSTDTQYF. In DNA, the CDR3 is TGTGCCAGCAGTTATGGTCCGAGCACAGATACGCAGTATTTT.

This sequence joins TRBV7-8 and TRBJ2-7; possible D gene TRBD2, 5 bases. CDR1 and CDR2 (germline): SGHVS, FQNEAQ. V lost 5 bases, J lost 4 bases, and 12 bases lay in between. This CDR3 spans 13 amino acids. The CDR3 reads CASSLQTGYEQYF. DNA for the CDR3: TGTGCCAGCAGCCTCCAGACGGGATACGAGCAGTACTTC. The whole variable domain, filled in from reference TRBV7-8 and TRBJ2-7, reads GAGVSQSPRYKVAKRGQDVALRCDPISGHVSLFWYQQALGQGPEFLTYFQNEAQLDKSGLPSDRFFAERPEGSVSTLKIQRTQQEDSAVYLCASSLQTGYEQYFGPGTRLTVT.

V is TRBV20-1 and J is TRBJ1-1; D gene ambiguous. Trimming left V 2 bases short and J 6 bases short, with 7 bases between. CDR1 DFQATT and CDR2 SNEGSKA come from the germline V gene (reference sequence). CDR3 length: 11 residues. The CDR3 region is CSARRSPEAFF. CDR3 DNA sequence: TGCAGTGCTAGACGAAGCCCTGAAGCTTTCTTT.

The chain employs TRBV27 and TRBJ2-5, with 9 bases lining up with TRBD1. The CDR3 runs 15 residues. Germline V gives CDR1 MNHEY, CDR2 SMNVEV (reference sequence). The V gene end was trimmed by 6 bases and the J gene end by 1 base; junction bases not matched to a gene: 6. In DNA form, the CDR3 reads TGTGCCAGCAGACGGGTGGACAGGGGCCAAGAGACCCAGTACTTC. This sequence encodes CASRRVDRGQETQYF.

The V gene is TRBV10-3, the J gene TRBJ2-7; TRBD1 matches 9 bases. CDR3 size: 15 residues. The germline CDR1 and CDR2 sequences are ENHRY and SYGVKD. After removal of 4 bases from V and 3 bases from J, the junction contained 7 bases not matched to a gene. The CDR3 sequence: CAISGLWDRDYEQYF. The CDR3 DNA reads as TGTGCCATCAGTGGCTTATGGGACAGGGACTACGAGCAGTACTTC.

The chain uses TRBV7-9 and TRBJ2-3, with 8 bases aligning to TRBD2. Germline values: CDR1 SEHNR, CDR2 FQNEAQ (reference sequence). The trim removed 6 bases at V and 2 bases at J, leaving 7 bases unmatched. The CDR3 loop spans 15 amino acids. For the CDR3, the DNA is TGTGCCAGCAGGCCCGGGACTAGGGACACAGATACGCAGTATTTT. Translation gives CASRPGTRDTDTQYF.

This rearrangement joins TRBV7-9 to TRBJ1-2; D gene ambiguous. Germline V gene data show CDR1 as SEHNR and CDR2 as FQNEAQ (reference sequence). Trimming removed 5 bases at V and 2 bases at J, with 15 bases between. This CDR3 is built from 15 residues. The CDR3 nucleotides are TGTGCCAGCAGCCCTCGGAGAGGGAGGAACTATGGCTACACCTTC. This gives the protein CASSPRRGRNYGYTF.

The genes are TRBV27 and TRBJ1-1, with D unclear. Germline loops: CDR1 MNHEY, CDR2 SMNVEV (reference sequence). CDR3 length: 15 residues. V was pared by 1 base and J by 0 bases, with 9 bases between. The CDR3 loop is CASSLWGRMNTEAFF. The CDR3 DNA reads TGTGCCAGCAGTTTATGGGGTCGGATGAACACTGAAGCTTTCTTT.

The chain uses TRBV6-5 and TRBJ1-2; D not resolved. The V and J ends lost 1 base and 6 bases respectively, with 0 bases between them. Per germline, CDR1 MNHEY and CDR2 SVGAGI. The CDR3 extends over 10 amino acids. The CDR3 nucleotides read TGTGCCAGCAGTTACTATGGCTACACCTTC. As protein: CASSYYGYTF.

The CDR3 DNA is TGTGCCAGCAGTGAGACGGGCACAGATACGCAGTATTTT. This translates into CASSETGTDTQYF. The J gene is TRBJ2-3, the V gene TRBV6-1; the D is unclear. The CDR3 has 13 residues. V gave up 3 bases and J gave up 1 base, with 5 bases separating them. The germline V gene encodes CDR1 MNHNS and CDR2 SASEGT.

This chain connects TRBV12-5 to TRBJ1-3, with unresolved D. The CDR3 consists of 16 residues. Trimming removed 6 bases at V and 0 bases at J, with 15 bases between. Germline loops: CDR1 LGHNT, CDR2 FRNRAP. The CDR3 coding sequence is TGTGCTAGTGGCACACACAAGGGAGGCTCTGGAAACACCATATATTTT. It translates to CASGTHKGGSGNTIYF.

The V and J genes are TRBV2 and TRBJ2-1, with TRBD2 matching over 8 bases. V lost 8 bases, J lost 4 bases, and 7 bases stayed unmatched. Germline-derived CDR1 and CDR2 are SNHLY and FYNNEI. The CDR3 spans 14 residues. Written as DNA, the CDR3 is TGTGCCAGCTCCCGGGGGGGTCTTTACAATGAGCAGTTCTTC. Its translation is CASSRGGLYNEQFF.

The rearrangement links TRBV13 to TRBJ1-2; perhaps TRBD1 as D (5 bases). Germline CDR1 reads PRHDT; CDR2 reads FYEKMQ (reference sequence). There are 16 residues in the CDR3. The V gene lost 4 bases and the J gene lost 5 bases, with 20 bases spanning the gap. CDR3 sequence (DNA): TGTGCCAGCAGCTCCGAGACCGGGGCTACGGCATATGGCTACACCTTC. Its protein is CASSSETGATAYGYTF.